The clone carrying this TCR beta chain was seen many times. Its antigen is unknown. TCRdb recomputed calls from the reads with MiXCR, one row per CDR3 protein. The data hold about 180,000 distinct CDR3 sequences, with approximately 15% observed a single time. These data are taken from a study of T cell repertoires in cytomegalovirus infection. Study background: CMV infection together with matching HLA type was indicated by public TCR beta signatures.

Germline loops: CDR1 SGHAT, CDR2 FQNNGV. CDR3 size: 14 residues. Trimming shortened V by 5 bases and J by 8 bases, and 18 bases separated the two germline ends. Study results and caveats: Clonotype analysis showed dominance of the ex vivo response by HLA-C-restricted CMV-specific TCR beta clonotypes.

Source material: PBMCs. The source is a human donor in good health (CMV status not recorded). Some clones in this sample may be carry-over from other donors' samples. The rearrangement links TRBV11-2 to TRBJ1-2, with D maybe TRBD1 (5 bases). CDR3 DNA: TGTGCCAGCAGCCCTGGGACCTACAGAGGAGGCTACACCTTC. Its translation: CASSPGTYRGGYTF.